The present TCR beta chain was sequenced within a study of shared clonotypes between healthy human individuals. Sequencing used immunoSEQ multiplex PCR; TCRdb keeps in-frame clones, though not all of them. The table includes over a million clones, 70% to 80% detected once. The CDR3 totals 15 residues. Germline assignment: CDR1 KGHSH and CDR2 LQKENI. The germline V and J ends were trimmed by 3 bases and 8 bases, with 14 bases remaining between them. The sequence derives from a man between 18 and 35 years old in good health. The sample comprised memory CD4+ T cells sorted from blood. Subset meaning: CD45RA-negative fraction. This chain links TRBV18 with TRBJ1-6, with a tentative D call TRBD1 (5 bases). In DNA, the CDR3 is TGTGCCAGCTCACCTTCGCAGGGAGGTTATTCACCCCTCCACTTT. Its translation is CASSPSQGGYSPLHF. The entire variable domain, with the rest obtained from reference TRBV18 and TRBJ1-6, is as follows: NAGVMQNPRHLVRRRGQEARLRCSPMKGHSHVYWYRQLPEEGLKFMVYLQKENIIDESGMPKERFSAEFPKEGPSILRIQQVVRGDSAAYFCASSPSQGGYSPLHFGNGTRLTVT.